This TCR beta chain was sequenced in a study of shared clonotypes between healthy human individuals. Study results and caveats: Clonotype sharing levels among donors were expected to vary with sequencing depth.

V shed 3 bases and J shed 1 base, with 12 bases lying between them. This CDR3 comprises 15 residues. CDR1 and CDR2 from the germline V gene are SGDLS and YYNGEE. Deep was the level at which the assay was run. Profiling relied on immunoSEQ multiplex PCR, and the TCRdb table lists in-frame clones only, not all of them. The table includes around 480,000 clones, approximately 79% detected once. A word on this clone: Its target is unknown.

Sequencing was performed on PBMCs. The clonotype comes from a woman between 40 and 50 years old in good health. Some clones in this sample may be carry-over from other donors' samples. V and J are TRBV9 and TRBJ2-3; D might be TRBD1 or TRBD2, each matching 5 bases. The CDR3 nucleotides are TGTGCCAGCAGCGCCCCGGGACCCGGCACAGATACGCAGTATTTT. Its translation is CASSAPGPGTDTQYF. Together with reference TRBV9 and TRBJ2-3, the CDR3 gives the full variable domain: DSGVTQTPKHLITATGQRVTLRCSPRSGDLSVYWYQQSLDQGLQFLIQYYNGEERAKGNILERFSAQQFPDLHSELNLSSLELGDSALYFCASSAPGPGTDTQYFGPGTRLTVL.